This T cell receptor (beta chain) stems from a study of blood T cell repertoires in COVID-19. The overall study: Italy, Spain and the United States were the sources of the convalescent and acute COVID-19 samples. T cells, B-cell-depleted T cells, or PBMCs supplied cDNA or gDNA.

Followed over time, Seattle patients had been enrolled while infection was active. Between the trimmed V and J ends, which lost 4 bases and 0 bases, there was a span of 16 bases. The germline V gene encodes CDR1 GTSNPN and CDR2 SVGIG (reference sequence). The CDR3 contains 17 residues. Under the authors' procedure: The authors estimated nucleated cell counts from reference gene primer amplification. Profiled with immunoSEQ multiplex PCR; TCRdb holds only in-frame clones, not every one. V, J and clone size reflect that table, while D and trimming were determined from the DNA. The sample has about 260,000 clones, around nine tenths seen once.

The chain uses TRBV30 and TRBJ1-6; possibly TRBD1 for D (6 bases). This sequence originates from a woman between 65 and 79 years old with COVID-19, enrolled during active disease. Sequencing was performed on peripheral blood. The DNA for the CDR3 is TGTGCCTGGAAGGGTGGGGCGGACAGCTCCTATAATTCACCCCTCCACTTT. Residues: CAWKGGADSSYNSPLHF.